These T cell receptor beta chains were read from a single sample in a study of control samples from healthy donors and cancer patients. The repertoire was sequenced with immunoSEQ multiplex PCR; TCRdb's copy has only in-frame clones and lacks some. The sample lists under 200,000 clones; nearly 96% were seen once. Input material: blood. Source of these receptors: a woman in her twenties or thirties in good health. Both conserved end residues are part of each CDR3. The D gene is left open where the match is weak. Some rows have no size entry. The others give once, few or many, or a class for an expanded clone.

D,J,V,size,DNA,CDR3
TRBD2,TRBJ2-4,TRBV7-6,NA,TGTGCCAGCAGCTCGGTAGCGGGACCCGTAGCCAAAAACATTCAGTACTTC,CASSSVAGPVAKNIQYF
NA,TRBJ2-1,TRBV7-9,NA,TGTGCCAGCAGCGATCTTACTGACTACCCGAGGGAGTTCTTC,CASSDLTDYPREFF
NA,TRBJ1-5,TRBV5-1,NA,TGCGCCAGCAGCTTAGGTCCAGGGCAGCCCCAGCATTTT,CASSLGPGQPQHF
NA,TRBJ2-7,TRBV15,NA,TGTGCCACCAGCAGAGATGAGGCCTCCTACGAGCAGTACTTC,CATSRDEASYEQYF
NA,TRBJ1-1,TRBV20-1,NA,TGCAGTGCTAGTTCGGGCACCGGGGGGTACACTGAAGCTTTCTTT,CSASSGTGGYTEAFF
NA,TRBJ1-1,TRBV9,NA,TGTGCCAGCAGCTTAGAAGGGGCCACTGAAGCTTTCTTT,CASSLEGATEAFF
NA,TRBJ2-1,TRBV28,NA,TGTGCCAGCAGTTTGGGAAATTACAATGAGCAGTTCTTC,CASSLGNYNEQFF
NA,TRBJ1-1,TRBV6-1,few,TGTGCCAGCAGTGAAACAGTGAACACTGAAGCTTTCTTT,CASSETVNTEAFF
TRBD1,TRBJ1-1,TRBV19,once,TGTGCCAGCAGGGGACAGGGTATGGTTGGTGGGGGTGAAGCTTTCTTT,CASRGQGMVGGGEAFF
NA,TRBJ1-1,TRBV12-2,NA,TGTGCACCGGGGAGGCCCCAAAACACTGAAGCTTTCTTT,CAPGRPQNTEAFF
NA,TRBJ1-1,TRBV27,NA,TGTGCCAGCAGTTGGGGACGGAGTCACACTGAAGCTTTCTTT,CASSWGRSHTEAFF
NA,TRBJ1-2,TRBV5-1,NA,TGCGCCAGCAGCGTGGACACCACTGGGACACAGAAAAGCTATGGCTACACCTTC,CASSVDTTGTQKSYGYTF
NA,TRBJ1-1,TRBV12-1,NA,NA,CASSWGTGAAEAFF
NA,TRBJ1-1,TRBV25-1,NA,TGTGCCAGCAGTGAATGGGGTTTGGACGGATTGAACACTGAAGCTTTCTTT,CASSEWGLDGLNTEAFF
TRBD2,TRBJ2-1,TRBV2,NA,TGTGCCAGCAGTGTAGCGGGGGGCACCTACAATGAGCAGTTCTTC,CASSVAGGTYNEQFF
TRBD2,TRBJ2-1,TRBV29-1,NA,TGCAGCGTTGAAGAGATAGCGGGTCTTGAGCAGTTCTTC,CSVEEIAGLEQFF
TRBD2,TRBJ2-7,TRBV10-3,NA,TGTGCCATCAGTGAGGGGGGGGGAACCTACGAGCAGTACTTC,CAISEGGGTYEQYF
NA,TRBJ2-7,TRBV6-6,NA,TGTGCCAGCAGCCATCGCGCGGGGTGGGGCTACGAGCAGTACTTC,CASSHRAGWGYEQYF
TRBD1,TRBJ1-2,TRBV28,NA,TGTGCCAGCAGCGCTTCCGGGACAGACTATGGCTACACCTTC,CASSASGTDYGYTF
NA,TRBJ2-3,TRBV14,NA,TGTGCCAGCAGCCAAAGACTAGATTTTGGAGATACGCAGTATTTT,CASSQRLDFGDTQYF
NA,TRBJ1-2,TRBV14,NA,TGTGCCAGCAGCTTCCGGGACCCCGGGCGGCTCGGCTACACCTTC,CASSFRDPGRLGYTF
TRBD1,TRBJ2-1,TRBV19,NA,TGTGCCATTACAGGGGTTGAGCAGTTCTTC,CAITGVEQFF
NA,TRBJ2-3,TRBV7-6,NA,TGTGCCAGCAGCTTAGCAATTAGGTCAGATACGCAGTATTTT,CASSLAIRSDTQYF
NA,TRBJ2-7,TRBV6-2/TRBV6-3,NA,TGTGCCAGCAGTTCCCCGCGGAGGGGGCCAATCGAGCAGTACTTC,CASSSPRRGPIEQYF
TRBD2,TRBJ2-1,TRBV27,NA,TGTGCCAGCAGACTAGCGGGAGGTTACAATGAGCAGTTCTTC,CASRLAGGYNEQFF
NA,TRBJ1-6,TRBV9,once,TGTGCCAGCAGCGTAGCGAAGAATTCACCCCTCCACTTT,CASSVAKNSPLHF
NA,TRBJ1-4,TRBV2,NA,TGTGCCAGCAGTGAACCTACAGGAAAATATGAAAAACTGTTTTTT,CASSEPTGKYEKLFF